This is a list of T cell receptor beta chains from one sample in a study of T cells in Graves' hyperthyroidism and ophthalmopathy. Each CDR3 protein is one row after TCRdb ran MiXCR on the multiplex PCR reads. The sample contains hundreds of thousands of distinct CDR3 sequences, about 14% of which appear only once. Sequencing was performed on blood. The source of these receptors is a man younger than 35 with Graves' ophthalmopathy. The CDR3 runs from the conserved cysteine through the conserved F or W. D genes are given only for firm matches. Only part of the rows carry a size: once, few, many, or a class if the clone is expanded.

V gene,clone size,D gene,J gene,CDR3 DNA,CDR3 protein
TRBV7-3,many,.,TRBJ1-5,TGTGCCAGCAGCTTAACAGGGGGGGCGGAACAGCCCCAGCATTTT,CASSLTGGAEQPQHF
TRBV11-3,.,TRBD2,TRBJ2-5,TGTGCCAGCAGCGGGATAGCGGGGGGCCCGACCCAGTACTTC,CASSGIAGGPTQYF
TRBV3-1,many,.,TRBJ1-5,TGTGCCAGCAGCCAAATGAACGGCCACAATCAGCCCCAGCATTTT,CASSQMNGHNQPQHF
TRBV28,many,.,TRBJ2-5,TGTGCCAGCAGCTCGGGACTTATGACCCAGTACTTC,CASSSGLMTQYF
TRBV7-9,few,.,TRBJ1-1,TGTGCCAGCAGCCCAGAGGTCATGGGGGGGGCCAACACTGAAGCTTTCTTT,CASSPEVMGGANTEAFF
TRBV20-1,many,.,TRBJ2-6,TGCAGTGCTGGAATCAGCTCTGGGGCCAACGTCCTGACTTTC,CSAGISSGANVLTF
TRBV10-1,few,TRBD1,TRBJ1-2,TGCGCCAGCGTCCGGGACAGGGGGTGCGATGTGTATGGCTACACCTTC,CASVRDRGCDVYGYTF
TRBV7-9,.,.,TRBJ2-2,TGTGCCAGCAGCGGCGGCACTAGCCCCGGGGAGCTGTTTTTT,CASSGGTSPGELFF
TRBV7-8,many,.,TRBJ2-1,TGTGCCAGCAGCTTAGCGTATAGCAATGAGCAGTTCTTC,CASSLAYSNEQFF
TRBV6-6,many,.,TRBJ1-3,TGTGCCAGCAGTTACTCGATAGGGTCTGGAAACACCATATATTTT,CASSYSIGSGNTIYF
TRBV7-3,many,TRBD2,TRBJ2-2,TGTGCCAGCAGCTTGTATCCTAGCGGGAGCACCGGGGAGCTGTTTTTT,CASSLYPSGSTGELFF
TRBV14,few,.,TRBJ2-2,TGTGCCAGCAGCCAAGATCCTAGCGGGGAGCTGTTTTTT,CASSQDPSGELFF
TRBV6-5,many,TRBD2,TRBJ2-7,TGTGCCAGCAGTTACTCCGGGACTAGCGGGAGGGGGTACGAGCAGTACTTC,CASSYSGTSGRGYEQYF
TRBV2,many,.,TRBJ2-2,TGTGCCAGCAATGAACAGCCTAACACCGGGGAGCTGTTTTTT,CASNEQPNTGELFF
TRBV30,once,.,TRBJ2-7,.,CAYFGPPSYEQYF
TRBV28,.,.,TRBJ2-2,TGTGCCAGCAGTTCCCTCCAAGGTGAAGCCGGGGAGCTGTTTTTT,CASSSLQGEAGELFF
TRBV19,many,.,TRBJ1-5,TGTGCCAGTAGTATGGGGGGCCGCCAGCCCCAGCATTTT,CASSMGGRQPQHF
TRBV3-1,.,TRBD1,TRBJ2-1,TGTGCCAGCACAATACAGGGGTTGTCCTACAATGAGCAGTTCTTC,CASTIQGLSYNEQFF
TRBV3-1,.,TRBD1,TRBJ1-1,TGTGCCAGCAGCCCGATACCCGGGACAGGATTGAACACTGAAGCTTTCTTT,CASSPIPGTGLNTEAFF
TRBV12-3/TRBV12-4,many,.,TRBJ1-2,TGTGCCAGCAGCACCTACGGGGGGGCGAGTGGCTACACCTTC,CASSTYGGASGYTF
TRBV7-9,many,TRBD1,TRBJ1-1,TGTGCCAGCAGCTTACCAGCGGGACAGGTGAACACTGAAGCTTTCTTT,CASSLPAGQVNTEAFF
TRBV5-5,.,.,TRBJ1-4,TGTGCCAGCAGCTGGGGACCGATTAATGAAAAACTGTTTTTT,CASSWGPINEKLFF
TRBV7-8,.,.,TRBJ2-4,TGTGCCAGCAGCCGAGGGGCAGGGTGGGCAAACATTCAGTACTTC,CASSRGAGWANIQYF
TRBV20-1,few,.,TRBJ2-1,TGCAGTGCTAGAGAGGAGAGCTCCTACAATGAGCAGTTCTTC,CSAREESSYNEQFF
TRBV13,many,.,TRBJ1-1,TGTGCCAGCAGTCGCCAACAGGACTGGCGCACTGAAGCTTTCTTT,CASSRQQDWRTEAFF
TRBV6-1,.,TRBD2,TRBJ2-1,TGTGCCAGCATTGGGACTAGCGGCAAAGAGCAGTTCTTC,CASIGTSGKEQFF
TRBV27,few,.,TRBJ2-1,TGTGCCAGCAGTTTAGGCTCCACATATAAACAGTTCTTC,CASSLGSTYKQFF
TRBV5-1,many,.,TRBJ2-7,TGCGCCAGCAGCGAACAGGGTTCCCTGTCCTCCTACGAGCAGTACTTC,CASSEQGSLSSYEQYF
TRBV11-2,many,.,TRBJ1-1,TGTGCCAGCAGCTCATGGGGGGCGAACACTGAAGCTTTCTTT,CASSSWGANTEAFF
TRBV2,.,.,TRBJ1-3,TGTGCCAGCAGTATGGCAGGGTTTGGAAACACCATATATTTT,CASSMAGFGNTIYF
TRBV18,many,.,TRBJ1-3,TGTGCCAGCGCCGAGAATGGATACTCTGGAAACACCATATATTTT,CASAENGYSGNTIYF
TRBV2,many,TRBD2,TRBJ2-2,TGTGCCAGCATAGTTCGGGGGGCCGGGGAGCTGTTTTTT,CASIVRGAGELFF
TRBV3-1,many,TRBD1,TRBJ2-1,TGTGCCAGCAGCCTTGGGGACAGGCGTTTCGATGAGCAGTTCTTC,CASSLGDRRFDEQFF
TRBV6-5,many,.,TRBJ1-2,TGTGCCAGCAGTTACGGGGCAGGCGATTATGGCTACACCTTC,CASSYGAGDYGYTF